The 29 T cell receptor beta chains below come from one sample, sequenced in a study of OX40 agonist ivuxolimab in advanced cancers. Sequenced by immunoSEQ multiplex PCR; TCRdb stores in-frame clones only, minus some. In the table there are roughly 61,000 clones, 81% of which are singletons. The source material was CD4+ or CD8+ T cells sorted from blood, sampled in a trial of the OX40 agonist ivuxolimab. The source of these receptors is an adult with an advanced solid tumor such as melanoma, head and neck, liver or kidney cancer.

J is TRBJ1-1 and V is TRBV6-1, with TRBD1 as a possible D gene (5 bases). The CDR3 length is 15 residues. Germline CDR1 and CDR2: MNHNS and SASEGT. The V end lost 5 bases, the J end lost 5 bases, and 18 bases lay between the germline ends. The CDR3 loop is CASSKSGKEVTEAFF. CDR3 coding DNA: TGTGCCAGCAGTAAGTCAGGGAAGGAGGTGACTGAAGCTTTCTTT.

This clone was counted once. The J gene is TRBJ2-7, the V gene TRBV2; TRBD2 is a possible D gene (6 bases). V was trimmed by 6 bases and J by 6 bases, leaving 18 bases between them. This CDR3 comprises 14 residues. CDR1 and CDR2 from the germline V gene are SNHLY and FYNNEI. The CDR3 DNA reads as TGTGCCAGCAGGGGTATCCAGGGAGCGGGCGAGCAGTACTTC. It encodes CASRGIQGAGEQYF.

DNA for the CDR3: TGTGCCAGCCGACAGGGGACGAGTATCAATGAGCAGTTCTTC. It specifies CASRQGTSINEQFF. The chain uses TRBV27 and TRBJ2-1, with 8 bases matching TRBD1. CDR3 length: 14 amino acids. Losses at the gene ends were 8 bases for V and 6 bases for J; bases not matched to a gene: 9. Germline lookup yields CDR1 MNHEY and CDR2 SMNVEV (reference sequence).

The rearrangement joins TRBV2 to TRBJ1-3; no clear D gene. CDR3 size: 14 residues. Germline V lookup: CDR1 SNHLY, CDR2 FYNNEI. In DNA form, the CDR3 reads TGTGACACAAGGAACCTCCCCTCTGGAAACACCATATATTTT. Amino acids: CDTRNLPSGNTIYF.

V usage is TRBV7-2 and J usage is TRBJ2-1; 13 nucleotides agree with TRBD2. The CDR3 contains 18 residues. Per germline, CDR1 SGHTA and CDR2 FQGNSA. The V and J ends lost 5 bases and 2 bases, in that order; junction bases with no gene match: 9. For the CDR3, the DNA is TGTGCCAGCAGCCGTGGACTAGCGGGGGTCCTCGCCTACAATGAGCAGTTCTTC. Its translation: CASSRGLAGVLAYNEQFF. The whole variable domain, filled in from reference TRBV7-2 and TRBJ2-1, reads GAGVSQSPSNKVTEKGKDVELRCDPISGHTALYWYRQSLGQGLEFLIYFQGNSAPDKSGLPSDRFSAERTGGSVSTLTIQRTQQEDSAVYLCASSRGLAGVLAYNEQFFGPGTRLTVL.

V gene TRBV5-1 combines with J gene TRBJ2-3, with D possibly matching TRBD2 (5 bases). This CDR3 is built from 16 residues. Germline V gene data show CDR1 as SGHRS and CDR2 as YFSETQ. V was shortened by 0 bases and J by 0 bases, with 11 bases between the two germline ends. The CDR3 reads CASSLGGATSTDTQYF. The CDR3 DNA sequence: TGCGCCAGCAGCTTGGGGGGAGCAACTAGCACAGATACGCAGTATTTT.

The chain carries TRBV15 and TRBJ2-5; D might be TRBD1 (5 bases). This CDR3 has 15 amino acids. The germline V gene has CDR1 LNHNV and CDR2 YYDKDF (reference sequence). V was cut by 0 bases and J by 5 bases, with 13 bases left in between. The CDR3 nucleotides read TGTGCCACCAGCAGAGATTTAGGGGTTGGGGAGACCCAGTACTTC. Protein product: CATSRDLGVGETQYF.

This rearrangement joins TRBV2 to TRBJ2-7, with TRBD1 identical over 8 bases. Germline V gene sequence: CDR1 SNHLY, CDR2 FYNNEI. J gave up 0 bases and V 5 bases, and 3 bases lay outside the gene matches. The CDR3 length is 14 residues. CDR3 nucleotides: TGTGCCAGCAGTCCCGGGACAGGCTCCTACGAGCAGTACTTC. Its translation is CASSPGTGSYEQYF.

This clone has only one observation. J is TRBJ2-7 and V is TRBV9; possibly TRBD2 for D (5 bases). This CDR3 has 14 residues. Germline V gene lookup returns CDR1 SGDLS and CDR2 YYNGEE. V lost 0 bases to trimming and J lost 2 bases, with 9 bases between them. The chain's CDR3 is CASSVERTPYEQYF. The CDR3 nucleotides read TGTGCCAGCAGCGTAGAGCGGACGCCCTACGAGCAGTACTTC.

This chain joins TRBV7-2 and TRBJ2-5, with D tentatively TRBD2 (6 bases). Germline-derived CDR1 and CDR2 are SGHTA and FQGNSA. This CDR3 has 14 amino acids. The V and J ends lost 2 bases and 4 bases respectively, with 11 bases between them. DNA for the CDR3: TGTGCCAGCAGCTTATTTGGGGGAGGAGAGACCCAGTACTTC. It translates to CASSLFGGGETQYF.

The rearrangement uses TRBV18 and TRBJ1-6, with 8 bases fitting TRBD1. J gave up 8 bases and V 5 bases, and 8 bases lay outside the gene matches. Germline CDR1 is KGHSH and CDR2 is LQKENI. This CDR3 contains 15 residues. CDR3 in amino acids: CASSSRQGNYSPLHF. Written as DNA, the CDR3 is TGTGCCAGCTCATCGAGACAGGGGAACTATTCACCCCTCCACTTT.

This chain joins TRBV18 and TRBJ1-5; no clear D. Germline assignment: CDR1 KGHSH and CDR2 LQKENI. This CDR3 comprises 15 residues. Trimming stripped 6 bases from V and 4 bases from J, with 16 bases between. This CDR3 is CASSHDGLGNQPQHF. The CDR3 nucleotides read TGTGCCAGCTCCCACGACGGCCTGGGGAATCAGCCCCAGCATTTT.

V gene TRBV6-1 combines with J gene TRBJ2-4, with TRBD1 matching over 7 bases. Germline CDR1 and CDR2: MNHNS and SASEGT. CDR3 size: 13 residues. V lost 4 bases, J lost 12 bases, and 9 bases stayed unmatched. Written as DNA, the CDR3 is TGTGCCAGCAGTGTCAGGGGGACCGACTATCAGTACTTC. Its translation: CASSVRGTDYQYF.

The chain recombines TRBV19 with TRBJ1-1; 8 nucleotides match TRBD1. Trimming took 5 bases from V and 4 from J; bases not matched to a gene: 6. Germline V CDR1 and CDR2: LNHDA, SQIVND (reference sequence). This CDR3 has 14 residues. This chain's CDR3 is CASSDSGGVTEAFF. CDR3 in DNA: TGTGCCAGTAGTGACTCAGGGGGCGTCACTGAAGCTTTCTTT.

This chain joins TRBV25-1 and TRBJ1-4, with 7 bases aligning to TRBD1. The CDR3 runs 15 residues. The germline V gene encodes CDR1 MGHDK and CDR2 SYGVNS. Losses at the gene ends were 1 base for V and 5 bases for J; bases not matched to a gene: 4. The CDR3 nucleotides read TGTGCCAGCAGTGAATCAGGGGGGAAAAATGAAAAACTGTTTTTT. This gives the protein CASSESGGKNEKLFF.

The V and J genes are TRBV5-1 and TRBJ1-4, with 8 bases aligning to TRBD1. Germline assignment: CDR1 SGHRS and CDR2 YFSETQ. The ends lost 1 base at V and 1 base at J; junction bases unmatched: 3. This CDR3 spans 16 amino acids. The CDR3 is CASSLTTGGTNEKLFF. CDR3 coding DNA: TGCGCCAGCAGCTTGACTACAGGGGGAACTAATGAAAAACTGTTTTTT. Full variable domain (remainder filled in from reference TRBV5-1 and TRBJ1-4): KAGVTQTPRYLIKTRGQQVTLSCSPISGHRSVSWYQQTPGQGLQFLFEYFSETQRNKGNFPGRFSGRQFSNSRSEMNVSTLELGDSALYLCASSLTTGGTNEKLFFGSGTQLSVL.

The rearrangement uses TRBV11-2 and TRBJ2-1; 7 bases fit TRBD2. This CDR3 has 17 amino acids. Losses at the gene ends were 3 bases for V and 2 bases for J; bases not matched to a gene: 10. Germline assignment: CDR1 SGHAT and CDR2 FQNNGV. CDR3 sequence: CASSFRSSGVTYNEQFF. As DNA, the CDR3 is TGTGCCAGCAGCTTTCGTTCTAGCGGAGTTACCTACAATGAGCAGTTCTTC.

This clone showed up just a few times. The chain employs TRBV18 and TRBJ1-4, with 7 bases fitting TRBD1. Germline values: CDR1 KGHSH, CDR2 LQKENI. This CDR3 contains 15 residues. V shed 0 bases, J shed 6 bases, and the junction held 4 bases outside the gene matches. CDR3 DNA: TGTGCCAGCTCACCACCAACAGGGGCGGATGAAAAACTGTTTTTT. Its translation: CASSPPTGADEKLFF.

V and J are TRBV2 and TRBJ2-5, with D possibly matching TRBD1 (5 bases). The germline V gene has CDR1 SNHLY and CDR2 FYNNEI. This CDR3 is built from 13 residues. Trimming shortened V by 2 bases and J by 5 bases, and 9 bases separated the two germline ends. CDR3 loop: CASSELAGETQYF. As DNA, the CDR3 is TGTGCCAGCAGTGAACTTGCAGGGGAGACCCAGTACTTC.

The rearrangement joins TRBV18 to TRBJ1-5; D is unclear. The CDR3 sequence is 12 residues long. CDR1 KGHSH and CDR2 LQKENI come from the germline V gene. V dropped 4 bases and J dropped 2 bases, with 3 bases sitting between them. CDR3 amino acids: CASSQGNQPQHF. The CDR3 DNA reads TGTGCCAGCTCACAGGGCAATCAGCCCCAGCATTTT.

The chain couples TRBV5-1 to TRBJ1-3; D is uncertain. CDR3 length: 14 amino acids. Trimming took off 4 bases at V and 5 bases at J, with 13 bases between the two ends. Looked up from germline, CDR1 is SGHRS and CDR2 is YFSETQ. CDR3 amino acids: CASSADLARNTIYF. The CDR3 nucleotides are TGCGCCAGCAGCGCGGACCTCGCCCGAAACACCATATATTTT.

The CDR3 region has the DNA TGTGCCAGCAGTGTAGGGGGCGTCGGCACAGATACGCAGTATTTT. Translation: CASSVGGVGTDTQYF. The genes are TRBV2 and TRBJ2-3; 7 bases line up with TRBD1. This CDR3 region has 15 residues. Germline-derived CDR1 and CDR2 are SNHLY and FYNNEI. V lost 4 bases to trimming and J lost 1 base; unmatched junction nucleotides: 5.

This clone was counted only a few times. This rearrangement joins TRBV7-2 to TRBJ1-6; D call uncertain. V lost 0 bases, J lost 10 bases, and 13 bases lay in between. This CDR3 comprises 15 residues. Per the germline V gene, CDR1 is SGHTA and CDR2 is FQGNSA. The CDR3 is CASSLAGAVGSPLHF. CDR3 bases: TGTGCCAGCAGCTTAGCAGGTGCGGTCGGCTCACCCCTCCACTTT.

The chain uses TRBV2 and TRBJ1-4, with D unclear. V shed 0 bases and J shed 11 bases, with 7 bases lying between them. Per germline, CDR1 SNHLY and CDR2 FYNNEI. The CDR3 contains 12 residues. The CDR3 sequence is CASSEALQKLFF. The CDR3 region has the DNA TGTGCCAGCAGTGAAGCGCTTCAGAAACTGTTTTTT.

The rearrangement joins TRBV5-1 to TRBJ2-5; TRBD2 agrees at 10 bases. The DNA matches TRBJ2-7 better at its end, which makes the J call doubtful. Germline CDR1 reads SGHRS; CDR2 reads YFSETQ. The CDR3 loop spans 16 amino acids. The CDR3 protein is CASSLGPAGGPYEQYF. CDR3 DNA sequence: TGCGCCAGCAGCTTGGGCCCAGCGGGGGGGCCCTACGAGCAGTACTTC.

This chain links TRBV18 with TRBJ1-6, with D possibly being TRBD1 (5 bases). CDR1 is KGHSH, CDR2 LQKENI, per germline. V lost 1 base and J 4 bases, leaving 11 bases between the germline ends. The CDR3 sequence is 16 residues long. The DNA of the CDR3 is TGTGCCAGCTCACCACAGGCCAAGGGGTATAATTCACCCCTCCACTTT. This encodes CASSPQAKGYNSPLHF.

This clone showed up just once. This chain joins TRBV6-5 and TRBJ1-4; TRBD1 matches 9 bases. Per the germline V gene, CDR1 is MNHEY and CDR2 is SVGAGI. The CDR3 spans 15 residues. The J segment lost 4 bases and the V segment lost 0 bases, leaving 0 bases of the junction unmatched. The chain's CDR3 is CASSYSGQGNEKLFF. CDR3 nucleotide sequence: TGTGCCAGCAGTTACTCGGGACAGGGTAATGAAAAACTGTTTTTT.

The chain is built from TRBV5-4 and TRBJ1-2, with D hard to call. Deletions cut 4 bases from V and 4 bases from J, with 11 bases between. This CDR3 comprises 13 residues. Germline CDR1 SGHNT, CDR2 YYREEE (reference sequence). The CDR3: CASSVQGGYGYTF. In DNA form, the CDR3 reads TGTGCCAGCAGCGTTCAAGGAGGCTATGGCTACACCTTC.

Note on this clone: Mismatch with germline at one junction end may stem from a read error. The chain uses TRBV2 and TRBJ2-5; D not resolved. The germline gives CDR1 SNHLY, CDR2 FYNNEI. This CDR3 spans 8 amino acids. The CDR3 DNA reads as TGTGCCAGCAGTTATAACCACTTC. Its translation is CASSYNHF.